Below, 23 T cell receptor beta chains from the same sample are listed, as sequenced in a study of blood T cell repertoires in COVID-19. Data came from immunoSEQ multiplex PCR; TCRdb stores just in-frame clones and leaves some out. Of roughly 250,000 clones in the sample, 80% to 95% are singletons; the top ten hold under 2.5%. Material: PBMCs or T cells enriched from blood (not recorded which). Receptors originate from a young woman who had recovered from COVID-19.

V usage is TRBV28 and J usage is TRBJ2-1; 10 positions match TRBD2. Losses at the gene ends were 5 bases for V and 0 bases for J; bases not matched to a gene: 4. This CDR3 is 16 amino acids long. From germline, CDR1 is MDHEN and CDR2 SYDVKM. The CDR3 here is CASSRPSGGSYNEQFF. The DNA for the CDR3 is TGTGCCAGCAGTAGACCTAGCGGGGGCTCCTACAATGAGCAGTTCTTC.

CDR3: CASSRATGDYQPQHF. CDR3 sequence (DNA): TGTGCCAGCAGTAGAGCAACAGGGGACTATCAGCCCCAGCATTTT. This chain joins TRBV6-5 and TRBJ1-5, with TRBD1 matching 7 bases. With 5 bases clipped from V and 5 bases from J, the junction kept 9 bases outside the gene matches. The germline V gene has CDR1 MNHEY and CDR2 SVGAGI. This CDR3 has 15 amino acids.

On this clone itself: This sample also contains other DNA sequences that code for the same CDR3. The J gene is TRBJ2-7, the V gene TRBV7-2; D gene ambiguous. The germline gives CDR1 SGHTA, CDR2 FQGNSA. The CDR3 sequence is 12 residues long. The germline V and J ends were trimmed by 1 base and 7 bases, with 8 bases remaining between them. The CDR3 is CASSLVRGEQYF. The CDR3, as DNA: TGTGCCAGCAGCTTAGTGCGAGGAGAGCAGTACTTC.

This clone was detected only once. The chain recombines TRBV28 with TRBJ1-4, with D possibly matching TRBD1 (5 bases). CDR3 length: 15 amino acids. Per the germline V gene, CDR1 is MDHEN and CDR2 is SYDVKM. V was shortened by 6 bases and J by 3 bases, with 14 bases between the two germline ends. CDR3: CASRSQGQANEKLFF. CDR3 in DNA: TGTGCCAGCAGAAGCCAGGGCCAGGCTAATGAAAAACTGTTTTTT.

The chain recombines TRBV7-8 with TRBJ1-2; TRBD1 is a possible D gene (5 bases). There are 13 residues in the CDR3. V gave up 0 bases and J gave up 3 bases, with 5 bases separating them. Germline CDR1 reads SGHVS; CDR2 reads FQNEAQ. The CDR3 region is CASSLATDYGYTF. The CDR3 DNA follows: TGTGCCAGCAGCTTAGCGACAGACTATGGCTACACCTTC.

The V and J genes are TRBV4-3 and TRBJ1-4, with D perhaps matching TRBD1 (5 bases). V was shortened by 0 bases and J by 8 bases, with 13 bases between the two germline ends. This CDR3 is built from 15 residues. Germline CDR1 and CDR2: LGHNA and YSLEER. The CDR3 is CASSQDGRGREKLFF. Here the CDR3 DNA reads TGCGCCAGCAGCCAAGATGGGAGGGGCCGAGAAAAACTGTTTTTT.

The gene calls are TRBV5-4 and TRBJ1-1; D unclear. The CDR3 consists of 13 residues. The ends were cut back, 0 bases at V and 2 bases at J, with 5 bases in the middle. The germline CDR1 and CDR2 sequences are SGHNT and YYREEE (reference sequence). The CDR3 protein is CASSLDSNTEAFF. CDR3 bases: TGTGCCAGCAGCTTGGACAGCAACACTGAAGCTTTCTTT. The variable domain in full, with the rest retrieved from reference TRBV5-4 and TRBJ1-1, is ETGVTQSPTHLIKTRGQQVTLRCSSQSGHNTVSWYQQALGQGPQFIFQYYREEENGRGNFPPRFSGLQFPNYSSELNVNALELDDSALYLCASSLDSNTEAFFGQGTRLTVV.

The CDR3 nucleotides read TGTGCCAGCAGGGGCGCTCGGGACAGGGGTCCCACACCCGGGATTAACTATGGCTACACCTTC. Residues: CASRGARDRGPTPGINYGYTF. The genes are TRBV2 and TRBJ1-2, with 10 bases that match TRBD1. V was clipped by 6 bases and J by 1 base; unmatched bases: 23. In germline, CDR1 is SNHLY, CDR2 FYNNEI. CDR3 size: 21 residues.

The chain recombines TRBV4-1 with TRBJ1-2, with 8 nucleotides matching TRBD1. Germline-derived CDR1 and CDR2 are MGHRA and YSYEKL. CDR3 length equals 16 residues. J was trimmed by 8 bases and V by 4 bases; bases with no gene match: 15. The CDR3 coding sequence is TGCGCCAGCAGCCCCGGGAGGACAGGGCAAGTGGAAGGCTACACCTTC. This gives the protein CASSPGRTGQVEGYTF.

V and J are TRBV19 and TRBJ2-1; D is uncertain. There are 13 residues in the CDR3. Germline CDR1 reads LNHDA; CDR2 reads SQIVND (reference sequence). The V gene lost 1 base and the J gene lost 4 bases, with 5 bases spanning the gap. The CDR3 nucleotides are TGTGCCAGTAGTATAGGAGGATACAATGAGCAGTTCTTC. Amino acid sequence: CASSIGGYNEQFF.

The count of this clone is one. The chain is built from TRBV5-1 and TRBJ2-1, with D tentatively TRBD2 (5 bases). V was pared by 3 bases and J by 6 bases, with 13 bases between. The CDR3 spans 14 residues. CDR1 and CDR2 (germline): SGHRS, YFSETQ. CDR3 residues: CASSSRISVNEQFF. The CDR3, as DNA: TGCGCCAGCAGCTCGAGGATTAGCGTCAATGAGCAGTTCTTC.

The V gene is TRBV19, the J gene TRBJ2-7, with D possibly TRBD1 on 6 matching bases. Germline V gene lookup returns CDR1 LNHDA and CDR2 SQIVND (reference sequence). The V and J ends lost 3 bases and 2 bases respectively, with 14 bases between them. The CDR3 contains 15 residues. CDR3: CASSISNRAAYEQYF. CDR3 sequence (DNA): TGTGCCAGTAGTATCTCGAACAGGGCAGCCTACGAGCAGTACTTC. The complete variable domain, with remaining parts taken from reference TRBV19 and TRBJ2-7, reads DGGITQSPKYLFRKEGQNVTLSCEQNLNHDAMYWYRQDPGQGLRLIYYSQIVNDFQKGDIAEGYSVSREKKESFPLTVTSAQKNPTAFYLCASSISNRAAYEQYFGPGTRLTVT.

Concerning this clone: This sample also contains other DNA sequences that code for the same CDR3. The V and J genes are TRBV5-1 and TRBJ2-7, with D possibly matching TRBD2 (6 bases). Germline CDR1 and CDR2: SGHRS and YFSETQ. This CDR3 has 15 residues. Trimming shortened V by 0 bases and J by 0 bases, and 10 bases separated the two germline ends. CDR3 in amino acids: CASSLAGGISYEQYF. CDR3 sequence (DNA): TGCGCCAGCAGCTTGGCCGGGGGAATCTCCTACGAGCAGTACTTC.

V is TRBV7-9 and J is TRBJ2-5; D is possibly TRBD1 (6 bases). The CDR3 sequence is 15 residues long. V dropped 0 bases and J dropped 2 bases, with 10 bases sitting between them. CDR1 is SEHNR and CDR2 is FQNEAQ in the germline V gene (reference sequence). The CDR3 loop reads CASSLAYGTQETQYF. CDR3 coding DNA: TGTGCCAGCAGCTTAGCTTACGGGACACAAGAGACCCAGTACTTC. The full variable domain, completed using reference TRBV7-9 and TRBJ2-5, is DTGVSQNPRHKITKRGQNVTFRCDPISEHNRLYWYRQTLGQGPEFLTYFQNEAQLEKSRLLSDRFSAERPKGSFSTLEIQRTEQGDSAMYLCASSLAYGTQETQYFGPGTRLLVL.

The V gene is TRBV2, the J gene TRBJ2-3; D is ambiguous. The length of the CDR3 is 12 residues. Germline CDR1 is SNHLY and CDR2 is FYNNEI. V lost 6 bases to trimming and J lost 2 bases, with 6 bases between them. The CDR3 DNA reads TGTGCCAGCAGCAGAAACACAGATACGCAGTATTTT. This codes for CASSRNTDTQYF.

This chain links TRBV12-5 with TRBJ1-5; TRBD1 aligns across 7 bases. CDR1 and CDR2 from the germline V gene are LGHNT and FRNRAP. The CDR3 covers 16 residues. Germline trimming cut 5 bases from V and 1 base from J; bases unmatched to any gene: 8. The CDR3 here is CASGTTGVGSNQPQHF. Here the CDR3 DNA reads TGTGCTAGTGGTACAACAGGGGTGGGGAGCAATCAGCCCCAGCATTTT.

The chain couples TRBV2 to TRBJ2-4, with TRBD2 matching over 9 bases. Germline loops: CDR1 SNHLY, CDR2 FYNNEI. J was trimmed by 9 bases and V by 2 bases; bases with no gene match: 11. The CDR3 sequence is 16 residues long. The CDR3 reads CASSELPSGRSGIQYF. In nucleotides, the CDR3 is TGTGCCAGCAGTGAATTACCCAGCGGGAGGTCCGGCATTCAGTACTTC.

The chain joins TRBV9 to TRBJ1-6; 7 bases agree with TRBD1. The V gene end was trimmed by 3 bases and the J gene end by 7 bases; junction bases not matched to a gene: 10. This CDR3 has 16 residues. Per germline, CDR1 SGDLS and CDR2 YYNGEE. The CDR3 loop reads CASSAMGTERNSPLHF. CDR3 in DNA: TGTGCCAGCAGCGCGATGGGGACAGAGAGGAATTCACCCCTCCACTTT. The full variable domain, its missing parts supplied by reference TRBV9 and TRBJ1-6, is DSGVTQTPKHLITATGQRVTLRCSPRSGDLSVYWYQQSLDQGLQFLIQYYNGEERAKGNILERFSAQQFPDLHSELNLSSLELGDSALYFCASSAMGTERNSPLHFGNGTRLTVT.

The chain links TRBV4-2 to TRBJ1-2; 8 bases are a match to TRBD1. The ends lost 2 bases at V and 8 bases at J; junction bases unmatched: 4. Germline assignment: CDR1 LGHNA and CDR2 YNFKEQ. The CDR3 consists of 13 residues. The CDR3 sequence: CASSQTGGRGYTF. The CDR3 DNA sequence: TGTGCCAGCAGCCAAACAGGGGGAAGGGGCTACACCTTC.

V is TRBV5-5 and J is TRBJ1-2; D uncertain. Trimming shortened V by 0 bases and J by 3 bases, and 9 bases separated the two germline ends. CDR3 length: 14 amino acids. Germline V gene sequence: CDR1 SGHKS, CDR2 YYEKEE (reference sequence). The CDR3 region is CASSLADIDYGYTF. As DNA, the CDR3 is TGTGCCAGCAGCTTGGCCGACATCGACTATGGCTACACCTTC. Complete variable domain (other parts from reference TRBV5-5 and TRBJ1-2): DAGVTQSPTHLIKTRGQQVTLRCSPISGHKSVSWYQQVLGQGPQFIFQYYEKEERGRGNFPDRFSARQFPNYSSELNVNALLLGDSALYLCASSLADIDYGYTFGSGTRLTVV.

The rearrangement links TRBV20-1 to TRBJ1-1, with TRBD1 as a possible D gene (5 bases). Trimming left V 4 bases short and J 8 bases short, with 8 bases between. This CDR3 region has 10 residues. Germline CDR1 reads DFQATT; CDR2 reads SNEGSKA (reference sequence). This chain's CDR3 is CSATTVEAFF. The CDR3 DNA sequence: TGCAGTGCTACGACAGTGGAAGCTTTCTTT.

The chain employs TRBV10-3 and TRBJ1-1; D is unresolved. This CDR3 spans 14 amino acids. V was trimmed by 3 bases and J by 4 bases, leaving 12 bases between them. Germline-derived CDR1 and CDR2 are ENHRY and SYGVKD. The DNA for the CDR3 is TGTGCCATCAGTGAAAAGAAGGCGGGCACTGAAGCTTTCTTT. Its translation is CAISEKKAGTEAFF.

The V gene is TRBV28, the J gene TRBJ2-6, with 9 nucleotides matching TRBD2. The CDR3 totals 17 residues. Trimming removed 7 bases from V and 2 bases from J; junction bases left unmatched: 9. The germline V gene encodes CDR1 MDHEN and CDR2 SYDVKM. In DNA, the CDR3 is TGTGCCAGCACCTTTAGCGGGAGTGGGGCTGGGGCCAACGTCCTGACTTTC. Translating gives CASTFSGSGAGANVLTF.